The rows below give T cell receptor beta chains drawn from one sample of a study of control samples from healthy donors and cancer patients. Produced via immunoSEQ multiplex PCR; TCRdb's table is partial and in-frame only. This table holds 150,000 to 200,000 clones, around 96% found once. The sequencing sample was made of blood. The receptor source for this set is a middle-aged woman in good health. Each CDR3 is given with its conserved first and last residue.

CDR3 length: 13; J gene: TRBJ1-2; V gene: TRBV7-2; CDR3 protein: CASSPPNYYGYTF
CDR3 length: 17; J gene: TRBJ2-7; V gene: TRBV5-1; CDR3 protein: CASSLAGTRQAAYEQYF
CDR3 length: 14; J gene: TRBJ1-2; V gene: TRBV19; CDR3 protein: CASSIGDRDYGYTF
CDR3 length: 13; J gene: TRBJ1-1; V gene: TRBV6-2/TRBV6-3; CDR3 protein: CASSSEGETEAFF
CDR3 length: 17; J gene: TRBJ2-7; V gene: TRBV4-2; CDR3 protein: CASSPIQPGLAGGEQYF
CDR3 length: 16; J gene: TRBJ2-1; V gene: TRBV3-1/TRBV3-2; CDR3 protein: CASSQDYSSLGTRQFF
CDR3 length: 16; J gene: TRBJ1-2; V gene: TRBV9; CDR3 protein: CASKGVRLTSNYGYTF
CDR3 length: 18; J gene: TRBJ1-6; V gene: TRBV6-2/TRBV6-3; CDR3 protein: CASSYRTGGAGQLSPLHF
CDR3 length: 13; J gene: TRBJ1-2; V gene: TRBV12-3/TRBV12-4; CDR3 protein: CASKDRSHYGYTF
CDR3 length: 15; J gene: TRBJ2-2; V gene: TRBV9; CDR3 protein: CASSVSPTGSGELFF
CDR3 length: 14; J gene: TRBJ2-3; V gene: TRBV2; CDR3 protein: CASMTGVSADTQYF
CDR3 length: 16; J gene: TRBJ1-2; V gene: TRBV4-3; CDR3 protein: CASSQGSDGTNYGYTF
CDR3 length: 14; J gene: TRBJ2-3; V gene: TRBV11-3; CDR3 protein: CVSSLYSGRDTQYF
CDR3 length: 15; J gene: TRBJ1-1; V gene: TRBV4-1; CDR3 protein: CASSQSGRTNTEAFF